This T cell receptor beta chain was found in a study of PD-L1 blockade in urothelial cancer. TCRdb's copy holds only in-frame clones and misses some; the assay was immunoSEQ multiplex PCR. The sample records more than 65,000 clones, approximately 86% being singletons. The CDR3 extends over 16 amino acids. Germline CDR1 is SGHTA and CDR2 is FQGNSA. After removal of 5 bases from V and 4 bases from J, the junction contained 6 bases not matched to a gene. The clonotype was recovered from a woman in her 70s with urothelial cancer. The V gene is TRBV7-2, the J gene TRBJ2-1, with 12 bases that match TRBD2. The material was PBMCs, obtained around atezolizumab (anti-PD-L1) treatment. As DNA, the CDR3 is TGTGCCAGCAGCCCTCGGACTAGCGGGGCGTACAATGAGCAGTTCTTC. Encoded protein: CASSPRTSGAYNEQFF.